This T cell receptor (beta chain) was observed in a study of T cell repertoires in cytomegalovirus infection. About the study: Matching HLA type and CMV infection were both indicated by public TCR beta signatures. Study-wide results and limits: Across the ex vivo response, the dominant clonotypes were HLA-C-restricted CMV-specific TCR beta clonotypes. Individuals carrying CMV plus the relevant HLA were identified by cumulative frequency of public TCR beta families.

This clonotype was seen many times. Its antigen is undetermined. Per germline, CDR1 SGHDT and CDR2 YYEEEE. V was pared by 0 bases and J by 0 bases, with 7 bases between. This CDR3 comprises 15 residues. TCRdb ran MiXCR on the reads and lists one entry per CDR3 protein. The sample contains some 300,000 distinct CDR3 sequences, approximately 10% of which appear only once. The chain combines TRBV5-6 with TRBJ2-1; tentatively, D is TRBD2 (6 bases). This TCR was sampled from a human donor in good health (CMV status not recorded). Some clones in this sample may be carry-over from other donors' samples. The sequenced material came from PBMCs. DNA for the CDR3: TGTGCCAGCAGCTTGGGCGGGGCCTCCTACAATGAGCAGTTCTTC. It yields the protein CASSLGGASYNEQFF.